Below, 24 T cell receptor beta chains from the same sample are listed, as sequenced in a study of OX40 agonist ivuxolimab in advanced cancers. Here immunoSEQ multiplex PCR was the method, and the copy in TCRdb shows in-frame clones only, minus some. Of some 74,000 clones in the sample, over 75% were seen once. The sequences come from CD4+ or CD8+ T cells sorted from blood, collected in a trial of the OX40 agonist ivuxolimab. Receptor source: an adult with an advanced solid tumor such as melanoma, head and neck, liver or kidney cancer.

The chain carries TRBV19 and TRBJ2-5; D perhaps matches TRBD2 (5 bases). Looked up from germline, CDR1 is LNHDA and CDR2 is SQIVND (reference sequence). The germline V and J ends were trimmed by 5 bases and 0 bases, with 13 bases remaining between them. The CDR3 consists of 15 residues. This chain's CDR3 is CASSPGGRNQETQYF. Written as DNA, the CDR3 is TGTGCCAGTAGTCCCGGAGGACGGAACCAAGAGACCCAGTACTTC.

V and J are TRBV7-8 and TRBJ2-1; 9 bases map to TRBD1. This CDR3 has 13 residues. Losses at the gene ends were 3 bases for V and 12 bases for J; bases not matched to a gene: 6. Germline loops: CDR1 SGHVS, CDR2 FQNEAQ. In DNA form, the CDR3 reads TGTGCCAGCAGCTTGGGGACAGGGTCATTGCAGTTCTTC. It encodes CASSLGTGSLQFF.

The chain couples TRBV5-1 to TRBJ1-1; weak D call: TRBD1 (5 bases). Germline CDR1 reads SGHRS; CDR2 reads YFSETQ. Trimming stripped 4 bases from V and 1 base from J, with 11 bases between. The CDR3 runs to 14 residues. CDR3: CASSHGTENTEAFF. In nucleotides, the CDR3 is TGCGCCAGCAGCCATGGGACGGAGAACACTGAAGCTTTCTTT.

The chain has TRBV6-6 and TRBJ1-3; D remains ambiguous. In germline, CDR1 is MNHNY, CDR2 SVGAGI (reference sequence). The CDR3 is 14 residues long. The V end was cut by 4 bases, the J end by 0 bases, with 7 bases between. The CDR3, as DNA: TGTGCCAGCAGTTGGCAGAGCTCTGGAAACACCATATATTTT. Its protein is CASSWQSSGNTIYF.

For this clone: This same CDR3 is encoded by further DNA sequences in the sample. V is TRBV11-3 and J is TRBJ2-1, with D hard to call. The germline V gene has CDR1 SGHNT and CDR2 YENEEA. The V end was cut by 6 bases, the J end by 4 bases, with 7 bases between. This CDR3 is 12 amino acids long. The CDR3 nucleotides are TGTGCCAGCAGTGCAGGATACAATGAGCAGTTCTTC. It is translated as CASSAGYNEQFF.

This chain connects TRBV7-8 to TRBJ2-7; 10 nucleotides line up with TRBD2. Germline lookup yields CDR1 SGHVS and CDR2 FQNEAQ. This CDR3 is built from 14 residues. V gave up 2 bases and J gave up 4 bases; unmatched junction bases: 2. The DNA of the CDR3 is TGTGCCAGCAGCTTACGACTAGCGGGTTACGAGCAGTACTTC. It specifies CASSLRLAGYEQYF.

Turning to this clone: An end of the junction does not agree with germline; a read error may underlie this. This chain uses TRBV28 with TRBJ2-6, with D possibly TRBD1 on 6 matching bases. The CDR3 spans 15 residues. CDR1 is MDHEN and CDR2 is SYDVKM in the germline V gene. The DNA of the CDR3 is TGTGCCAGCAGTTTAGTTCCCATGGGGGCCAACGTCCCGACTTTC. It specifies CASSLVPMGANVPTF.

The gene calls are TRBV7-2 and TRBJ2-7; D assignment may be TRBD1 or TRBD2 (5 bases each). V lost 6 bases and J 1 base, leaving 16 bases between the germline ends. The CDR3 runs to 15 residues. Germline CDR1 is SGHTA and CDR2 is FQGNSA. CDR3 protein: CASSAAGTISYEQYF. The CDR3 DNA sequence: TGTGCCAGCAGTGCCGCCGGGACGATTTCCTACGAGCAGTACTTC. The whole variable domain, remainder taken from reference TRBV7-2 and TRBJ2-7, is GAGVSQSPSNKVTEKGKDVELRCDPISGHTALYWYRQSLGQGLEFLIYFQGNSAPDKSGLPSDRFSAERTGGSVSTLTIQRTQQEDSAVYLCASSAAGTISYEQYFGPGTRLTVT.

The chain employs TRBV28 and TRBJ2-4; perhaps D is TRBD1 or TRBD2 (5 bases each). CDR1 and CDR2 (germline): MDHEN, SYDVKM. V lost 5 bases, J lost 3 bases, and 14 bases lay in between. This CDR3 has 15 residues. CDR3 region: CASSPSGDGKNIQYF. The DNA for the CDR3 is TGTGCCAGCAGTCCTAGTGGGGACGGCAAAAACATTCAGTACTTC.

This sequence joins TRBV5-6 and TRBJ2-7; 9 positions match TRBD1. Per the germline V gene, CDR1 is SGHDT and CDR2 is YYEEEE. Losses at the gene ends were 3 bases for V and 7 bases for J; bases not matched to a gene: 8. The CDR3 consists of 14 residues. CDR3 sequence: CASSSTGTGREQYF. Here the CDR3 DNA reads TGTGCCAGCAGCTCCACCGGGACAGGGAGGGAGCAGTACTTC.

The V gene is TRBV5-1, the J gene TRBJ2-7; no firm D call. The CDR3 is made up of 15 amino acids. The germline V and J ends were trimmed by 0 bases and 0 bases, with 10 bases remaining between them. The germline CDR1 and CDR2 sequences are SGHRS and YFSETQ. In DNA form, the CDR3 reads TGCGCCAGCAGCTTGGGGGGTTCGAGCTCCTACGAGCAGTACTTC. Protein product: CASSLGGSSSYEQYF.

The chain recombines TRBV18 with TRBJ2-2, with 7 bases lining up with TRBD2. The CDR3 runs 16 residues. CDR1 is KGHSH and CDR2 is LQKENI in the germline V gene. V shed 3 bases, J shed 0 bases, and the junction held 4 bases outside the gene matches. The CDR3 sequence is CASSPLADANTGELFF. The CDR3 bases are TGTGCCAGCTCACCCCTAGCGGACGCGAACACCGGGGAGCTGTTTTTT.

V and J are TRBV5-1 and TRBJ1-1; tentative D call: TRBD1 (5 bases). Per germline, CDR1 SGHRS and CDR2 YFSETQ. There are 15 residues in the CDR3. Trimming removed 0 bases from V and 3 bases from J, with 12 bases in between. In DNA, the CDR3 is TGCGCCAGCAGCTTGGAACCCAGGGTGGACACTGAAGCTTTCTTT. It specifies CASSLEPRVDTEAFF.

The chain couples TRBV7-8 to TRBJ1-5, with D uncertain. Germline CDR1 is SGHVS and CDR2 is FQNEAQ. The CDR3 covers 14 residues. With 1 base removed from V and 4 bases from J, the gap between germline ends came to 8 bases. The CDR3 here is CASSLVEQNQPQHF. In DNA form, the CDR3 reads TGTGCCAGCAGCTTAGTGGAGCAGAATCAGCCCCAGCATTTT.

The V gene is TRBV27, the J gene TRBJ2-1, with a possible D match to TRBD1 (6 bases). The germline V gene has CDR1 MNHEY and CDR2 SMNVEV (reference sequence). The V and J ends lost 4 bases and 5 bases respectively, with 12 bases between them. The CDR3 spans 14 residues. The CDR3 here is CASSSPDRNNEQFF. CDR3 DNA sequence: TGTGCCAGCAGTTCACCGGACAGAAACAATGAGCAGTTCTTC.

V gene TRBV5-6 combines with J gene TRBJ2-5; 11 bases line up with TRBD1. Trimming took 4 bases from V and 5 from J; bases not matched to a gene: 4. In germline, CDR1 is SGHDT, CDR2 YYEEEE. This CDR3 comprises 14 residues. The CDR3 sequence is CASSIRTGGETQYF. DNA for the CDR3: TGTGCCAGCAGCATCCGGACAGGGGGCGAGACCCAGTACTTC.

The chain links TRBV6-6 to TRBJ1-4, with a weak D call TRBD1 (6 bases). V lost 5 bases and J lost 0, with 13 bases in between. Germline assignment: CDR1 MNHNY and CDR2 SVGAGI (reference sequence). CDR3 length equals 16 residues. The CDR3 nucleotides are TGTGCCAGCAGTGGGGGGCGAAGGTCAACTAATGAAAAACTGTTTTTT. Its protein is CASSGGRRSTNEKLFF.

The chain carries TRBV11-2 and TRBJ2-7; 10 positions match TRBD1. The CDR3 contains 16 residues. CDR1 and CDR2 (germline): SGHAT, FQNNGV. V lost 1 base, J lost 5 bases, and 8 bases stayed unmatched. CDR3 protein: CASSLGLGTGVHEQYF. The CDR3, as DNA: TGTGCCAGCAGCTTAGGGTTGGGGACAGGGGTCCACGAGCAGTACTTC.

The chain combines TRBV15 with TRBJ2-7; D is uncertain. CDR3 length: 14 residues. Germline values: CDR1 LNHNV, CDR2 YYDKDF (reference sequence). Trimming removed 1 base at V and 3 bases at J, with 10 bases between. CDR3 amino acids: CATSRAKMDYEQYF. The CDR3, as DNA: TGTGCCACCAGCAGAGCAAAAATGGACTACGAGCAGTACTTC.

The chain joins TRBV6-5 to TRBJ1-2; 9 bases map to TRBD1. CDR3 length: 11 residues. The V and J ends lost 9 bases and 7 bases, in that order; junction bases with no gene match: 3. CDR1 and CDR2 (germline): MNHEY, SVGAGI. Written as DNA, the CDR3 is TGTGCCAGTAAACAGGGGGCTGGCTACACCTTC. Residues: CASKQGAGYTF.

CDR3 bases: TGTGCCAGCAGTTCTGACAGGGACCTATACTTC. Its translation is CASSSDRDLYF. The rearrangement joins TRBV27 to TRBJ2-5, with TRBD1 identical over 7 bases. CDR1 and CDR2 (germline): MNHEY, SMNVEV (reference sequence). The V and J ends lost 4 bases and 14 bases, in that order; junction bases with no gene match: 7. This CDR3 spans 11 amino acids.

This clone showed up just once. The chain is built from TRBV5-1 and TRBJ2-1; the match to TRBD2 covers 8 bases. The CDR3 spans 13 residues. Looked up from germline, CDR1 is SGHRS and CDR2 is YFSETQ. Trimming took 2 bases from V and 5 from J; bases not matched to a gene: 0. This CDR3 is CASSFSGNNEQFF. For the CDR3, the DNA is TGCGCCAGCAGCTTTAGCGGGAACAATGAGCAGTTCTTC. The whole variable domain, remainder taken from reference TRBV5-1 and TRBJ2-1, is KAGVTQTPRYLIKTRGQQVTLSCSPISGHRSVSWYQQTPGQGLQFLFEYFSETQRNKGNFPGRFSGRQFSNSRSEMNVSTLELGDSALYLCASSFSGNNEQFFGPGTRLTVL.

The V and J genes are TRBV5-1 and TRBJ2-5, with 11 bases fitting TRBD2. CDR1 is SGHRS and CDR2 is YFSETQ in the germline V gene. The junction had 1 base not matched to a gene; V was cut back by 0 bases and J by 0 bases. CDR3 length: 16 amino acids. The CDR3: CASSLGLAGYQETQYF. The CDR3 DNA reads as TGCGCCAGCAGCTTGGGACTAGCGGGGTACCAAGAGACCCAGTACTTC.

The rearrangement uses TRBV27 and TRBJ2-2; TRBD1 matches 8 bases. V dropped 10 bases and J dropped 1; count of bases not matched to a gene: 11. The V gene's germline CDR1 is MNHEY and CDR2 SMNVEV (reference sequence). CDR3 length: 16 amino acids. As DNA, the CDR3 is TGTGCCACCTCGGACAGGGCTAATAAGAACACCGGGGAGCTGTTTTTT. Translating it yields CATSDRANKNTGELFF.